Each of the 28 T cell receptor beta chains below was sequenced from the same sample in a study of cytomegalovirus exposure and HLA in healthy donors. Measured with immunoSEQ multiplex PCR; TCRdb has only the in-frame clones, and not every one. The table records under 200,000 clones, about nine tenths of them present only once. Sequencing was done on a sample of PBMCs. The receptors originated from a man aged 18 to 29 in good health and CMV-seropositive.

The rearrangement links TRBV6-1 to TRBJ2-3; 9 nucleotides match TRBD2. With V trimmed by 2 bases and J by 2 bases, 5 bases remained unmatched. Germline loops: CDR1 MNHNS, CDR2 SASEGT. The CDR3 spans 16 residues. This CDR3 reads CASSEFASGTTDTQYF. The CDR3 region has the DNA TGTGCCAGCAGTGAATTTGCTAGCGGGACCACAGATACGCAGTATTTT.

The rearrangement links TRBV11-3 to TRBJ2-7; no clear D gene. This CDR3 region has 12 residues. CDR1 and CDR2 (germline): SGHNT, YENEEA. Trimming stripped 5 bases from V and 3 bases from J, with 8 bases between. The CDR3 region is CASSQNSYEQYF. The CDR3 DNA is TGTGCCAGCAGCCAGAACAGCTACGAGCAGTACTTC.

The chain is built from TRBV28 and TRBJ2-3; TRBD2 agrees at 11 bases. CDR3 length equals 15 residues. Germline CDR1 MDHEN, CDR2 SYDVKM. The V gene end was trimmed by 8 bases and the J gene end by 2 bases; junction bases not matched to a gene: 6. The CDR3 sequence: CASRRLAGPTDTQYF. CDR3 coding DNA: TGTGCCAGCCGGAGACTAGCGGGACCCACAGATACGCAGTATTTT. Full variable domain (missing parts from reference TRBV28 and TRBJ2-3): DVKVTQSSRYLVKRTGEKVFLECVQDMDHENMFWYRQDPGLGLRLIYFSYDVKMKEKGDIPEGYSVSREKKERFSLILESASTNQTSMYLCASRRLAGPTDTQYFGPGTRLTVL.

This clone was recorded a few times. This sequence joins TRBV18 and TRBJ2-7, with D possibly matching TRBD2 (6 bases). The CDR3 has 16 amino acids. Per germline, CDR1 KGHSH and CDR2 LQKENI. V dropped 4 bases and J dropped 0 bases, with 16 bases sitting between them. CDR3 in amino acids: CASSHKEVRDSYEQYF. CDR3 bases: TGTGCCAGCTCACACAAGGAAGTGCGGGACTCCTACGAGCAGTACTTC.

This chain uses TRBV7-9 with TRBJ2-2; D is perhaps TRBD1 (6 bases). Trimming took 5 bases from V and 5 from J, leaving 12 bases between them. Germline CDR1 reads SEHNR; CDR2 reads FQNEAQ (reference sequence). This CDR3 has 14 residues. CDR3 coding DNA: TGTGCCAGCAGCGATTGGACAGATACCGGGGAGCTGTTTTTT. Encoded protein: CASSDWTDTGELFF.

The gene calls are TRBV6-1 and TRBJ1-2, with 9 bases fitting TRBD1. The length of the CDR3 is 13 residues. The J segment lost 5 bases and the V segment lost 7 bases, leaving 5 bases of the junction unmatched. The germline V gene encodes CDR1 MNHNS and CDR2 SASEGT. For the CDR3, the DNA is TGTGCCAGCATGGACGGGACAGGGTATGGCTACACCTTC. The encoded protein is CASMDGTGYGYTF.

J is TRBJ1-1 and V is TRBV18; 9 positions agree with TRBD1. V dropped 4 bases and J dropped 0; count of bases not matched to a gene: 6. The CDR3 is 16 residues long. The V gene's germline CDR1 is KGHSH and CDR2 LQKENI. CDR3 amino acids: CASSLPGQGMNTEAFF. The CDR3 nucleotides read TGTGCCAGCTCACTGCCGGGACAGGGAATGAACACTGAAGCTTTCTTT.

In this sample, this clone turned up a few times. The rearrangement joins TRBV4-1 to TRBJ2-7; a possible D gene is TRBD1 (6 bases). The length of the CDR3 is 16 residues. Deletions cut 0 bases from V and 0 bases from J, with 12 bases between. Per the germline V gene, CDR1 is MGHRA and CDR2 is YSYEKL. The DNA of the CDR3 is TGCGCCAGCAGCCAAGATTGGCAGGGGAGCTCCTACGAGCAGTACTTC. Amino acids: CASSQDWQGSSYEQYF.

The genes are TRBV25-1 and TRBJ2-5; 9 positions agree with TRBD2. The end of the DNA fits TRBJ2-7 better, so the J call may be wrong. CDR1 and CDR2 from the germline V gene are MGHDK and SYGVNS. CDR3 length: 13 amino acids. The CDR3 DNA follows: TGTGCCAGTGGCCTAGCGGGGACCTACGAGCAGTACTTC. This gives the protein CASGLAGTYEQYF.

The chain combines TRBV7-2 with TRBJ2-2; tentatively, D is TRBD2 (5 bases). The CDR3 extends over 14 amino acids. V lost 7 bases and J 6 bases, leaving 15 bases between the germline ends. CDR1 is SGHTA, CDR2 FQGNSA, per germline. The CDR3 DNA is TGTGCCAGCAACACCGACGGAGGCGCCGGGGAGCTGTTTTTT. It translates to CASNTDGGAGELFF.

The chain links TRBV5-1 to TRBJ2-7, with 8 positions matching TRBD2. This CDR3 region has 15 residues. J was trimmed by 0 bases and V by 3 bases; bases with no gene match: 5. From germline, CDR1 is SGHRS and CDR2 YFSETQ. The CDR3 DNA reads TGCGCCAGCAGCTCCGAGAGCGGGAGCTCCTACGAGCAGTACTTC. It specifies CASSSESGSSYEQYF. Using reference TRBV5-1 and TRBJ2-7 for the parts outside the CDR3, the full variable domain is KAGVTQTPRYLIKTRGQQVTLSCSPISGHRSVSWYQQTPGQGLQFLFEYFSETQRNKGNFPGRFSGRQFSNSRSEMNVSTLELGDSALYLCASSSESGSSYEQYFGPGTRLTVT.

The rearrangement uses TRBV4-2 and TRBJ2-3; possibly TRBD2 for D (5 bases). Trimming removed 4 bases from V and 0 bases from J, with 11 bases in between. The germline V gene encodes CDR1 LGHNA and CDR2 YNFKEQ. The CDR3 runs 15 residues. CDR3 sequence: CASSRRRASTDTQYF. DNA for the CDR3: TGTGCCAGCAGCCGACGGCGGGCTAGCACAGATACGCAGTATTTT.

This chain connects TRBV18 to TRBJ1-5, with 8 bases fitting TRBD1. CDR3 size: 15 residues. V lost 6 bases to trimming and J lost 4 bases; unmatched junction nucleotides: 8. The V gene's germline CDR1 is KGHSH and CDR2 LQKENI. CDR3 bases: TGTGCCAGCTCGTACGGGACAGGACTTAATCAGCCCCAGCATTTT. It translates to CASSYGTGLNQPQHF.

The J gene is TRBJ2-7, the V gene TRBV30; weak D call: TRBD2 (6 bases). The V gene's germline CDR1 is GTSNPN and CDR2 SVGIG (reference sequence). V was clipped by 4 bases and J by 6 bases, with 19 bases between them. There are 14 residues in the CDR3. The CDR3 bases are TGTGCCTGGATGCGACGGGAGAGGGGACCCGAGCAGTACTTC. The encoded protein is CAWMRRERGPEQYF. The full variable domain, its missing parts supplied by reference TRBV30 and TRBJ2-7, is SQTIHQWPATLVQPVGSPLSLECTVEGTSNPNLYWYRQAAGRGLQLLFYSVGIGQISSEVPQNLSASRPQDRQFILSSKKLLLSDSGFYLCAWMRRERGPEQYFGPGTRLTVT.

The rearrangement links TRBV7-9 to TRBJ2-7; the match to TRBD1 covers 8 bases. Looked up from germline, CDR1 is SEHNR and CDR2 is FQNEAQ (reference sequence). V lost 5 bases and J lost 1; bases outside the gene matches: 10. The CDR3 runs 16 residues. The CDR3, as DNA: TGTGCCAGCAGCCCCTCGACCGGGACAGGATCCTACGAGCAGTACTTC. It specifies CASSPSTGTGSYEQYF.

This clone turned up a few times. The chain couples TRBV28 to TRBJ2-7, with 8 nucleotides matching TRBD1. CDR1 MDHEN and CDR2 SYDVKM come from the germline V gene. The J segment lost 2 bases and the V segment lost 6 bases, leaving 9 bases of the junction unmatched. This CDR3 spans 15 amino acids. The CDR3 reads CASSLTGGIPYEQYF. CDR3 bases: TGTGCCAGCAGCTTAACAGGGGGGATCCCCTACGAGCAGTACTTC.

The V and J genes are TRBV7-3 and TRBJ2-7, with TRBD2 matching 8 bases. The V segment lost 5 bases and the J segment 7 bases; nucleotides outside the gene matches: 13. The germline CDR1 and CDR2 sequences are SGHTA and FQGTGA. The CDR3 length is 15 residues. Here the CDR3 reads CASSPVGRVREEQYF. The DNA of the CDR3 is TGTGCCAGCAGCCCCGTCGGGAGGGTAAGGGAGGAGCAGTACTTC.

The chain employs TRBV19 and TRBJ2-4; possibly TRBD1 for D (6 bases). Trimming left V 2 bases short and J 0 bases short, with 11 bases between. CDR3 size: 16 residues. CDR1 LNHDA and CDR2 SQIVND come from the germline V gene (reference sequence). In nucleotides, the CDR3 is TGTGCCAGTAGTATAACAGGGAGCCTAGCCAAAAACATTCAGTACTTC. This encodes CASSITGSLAKNIQYF.

As DNA, the CDR3 is TGCAGCGTGCTGACAGGGAGCAACACTGAAGCTTTCTTT. Residues: CSVLTGSNTEAFF. The chain combines TRBV29-1 with TRBJ1-1, with 7 bases matching TRBD1. Germline-derived CDR1 and CDR2 are SQVTM and ANQGSEA. The CDR3 contains 13 residues. V trimming: 6 bases; J trimming: 2 bases; junction bases outside the gene matches: 6. The complete variable domain, with remaining parts taken from reference TRBV29-1 and TRBJ1-1, reads SAVISQKPSRDICQRGTSLTIQCQVDSQVTMMFWYRQQPGQSLTLIATANQGSEATYESGFVIDKFPISRPNLTFSTLTVSNMSPEDSSIYLCSVLTGSNTEAFFGQGTRLTVV.

In DNA form, the CDR3 reads TGTGCCAGCAGTGAGACCTTCGGACAGGGGGTCCCGGGTCGCTATGGCTACACCTTC. Translation: CASSETFGQGVPGRYGYTF. The V and J genes are TRBV27 and TRBJ1-2; 10 bases are a match to TRBD1. CDR1 and CDR2 from the germline V gene are MNHEY and SMNVEV (reference sequence). Trimming cost V 5 bases and J 4 bases; bases outside gene matches: 19. The CDR3 extends over 19 amino acids.

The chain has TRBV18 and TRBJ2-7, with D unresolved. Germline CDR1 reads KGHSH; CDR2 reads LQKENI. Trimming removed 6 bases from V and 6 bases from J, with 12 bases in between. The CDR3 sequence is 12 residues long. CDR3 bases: TGTGCCAGCTCTCCCGGGTCCAGCGAGCAGTACTTC. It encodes CASSPGSSEQYF.

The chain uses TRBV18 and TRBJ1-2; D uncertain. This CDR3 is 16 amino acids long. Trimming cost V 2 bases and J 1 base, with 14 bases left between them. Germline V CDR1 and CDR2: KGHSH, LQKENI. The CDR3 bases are TGTGCCAGCTCACCAACGGGCGGGCCCCTTAACTATGGCTACACCTTC. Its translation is CASSPTGGPLNYGYTF.

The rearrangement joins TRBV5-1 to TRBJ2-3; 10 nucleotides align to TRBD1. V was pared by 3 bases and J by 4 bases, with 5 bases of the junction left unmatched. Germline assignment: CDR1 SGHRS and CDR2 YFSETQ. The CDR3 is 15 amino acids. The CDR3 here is CASSWFGQGADTQYF. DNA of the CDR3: TGCGCCAGCAGCTGGTTTGGACAGGGGGCAGATACGCAGTATTTT. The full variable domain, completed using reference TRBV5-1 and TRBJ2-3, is KAGVTQTPRYLIKTRGQQVTLSCSPISGHRSVSWYQQTPGQGLQFLFEYFSETQRNKGNFPGRFSGRQFSNSRSEMNVSTLELGDSALYLCASSWFGQGADTQYFGPGTRLTVL.

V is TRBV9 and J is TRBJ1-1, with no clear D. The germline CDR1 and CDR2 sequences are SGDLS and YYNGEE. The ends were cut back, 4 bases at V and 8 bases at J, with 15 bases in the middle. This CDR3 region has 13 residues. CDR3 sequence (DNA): TGTGCCAGCAGCCCATCGGGAGATCAAGAAGCTTTCTTT. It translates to CASSPSGDQEAFF.

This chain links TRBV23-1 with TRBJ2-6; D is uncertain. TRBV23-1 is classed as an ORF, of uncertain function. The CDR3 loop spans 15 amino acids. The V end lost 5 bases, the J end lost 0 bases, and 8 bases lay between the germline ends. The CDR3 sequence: CASSRRDSGANVLTF. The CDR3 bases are TGCGCCAGCAGTAGAAGAGACTCTGGGGCCAACGTCCTGACTTTC.

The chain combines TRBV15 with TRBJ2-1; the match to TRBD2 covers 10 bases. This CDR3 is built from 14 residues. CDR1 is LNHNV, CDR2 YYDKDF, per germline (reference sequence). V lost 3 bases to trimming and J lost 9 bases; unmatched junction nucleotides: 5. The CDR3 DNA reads TGTGCCACCAGCAGGGGTCTAGCGGGAGCTGAGCAGTTCTTC. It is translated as CATSRGLAGAEQFF.

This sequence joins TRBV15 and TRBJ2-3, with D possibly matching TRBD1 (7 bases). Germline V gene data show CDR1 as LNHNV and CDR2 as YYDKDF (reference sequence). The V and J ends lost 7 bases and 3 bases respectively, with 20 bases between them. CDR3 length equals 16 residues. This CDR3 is CATTSRRGQSTDTQYF. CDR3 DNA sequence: TGTGCCACCACCAGCAGGCGGGGACAGTCAACAGATACGCAGTATTTT.

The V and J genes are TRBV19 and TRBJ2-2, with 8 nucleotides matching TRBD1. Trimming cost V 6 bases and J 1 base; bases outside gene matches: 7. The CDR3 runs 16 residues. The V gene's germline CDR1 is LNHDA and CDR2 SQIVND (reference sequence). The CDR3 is CASSITGTGNTGELFF. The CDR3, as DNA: TGTGCCAGTAGCATAACCGGGACAGGGAACACCGGGGAGCTGTTTTTT.